A selection of T cell receptor beta chains follows, all from one sample in a study of blood T cells in healthy people across ages. TCRdb re-analysed the 5' RACE reads in MiXCR, keeping a single row per CDR3 protein. The sample shows about 640,000 distinct CDR3 sequences, around 43% of them seen only once. Specimen: blood. The receptors here all came from an elderly man in good health. Both conserved end residues are part of each CDR3. The order of the fields is D gene, J gene, clone size, V gene, CDR3 protein, CDR3 DNA. The D gene is left open where the match is weak. For some rows the clone size is stated as once, few or many, or as a class when expanded; others skip it.

>TRBD1|TRBJ1-2|once|TRBV14
CASSQDRRDRGGYTF
TGTGCCAGCAGCCAAGATCGGAGGGACAGGGGTGGCTACACCTTC
>-|TRBJ2-7|-|TRBV10-2
CASTGQQPPQYF
TGCGCCAGCACTGGACAGCAACCCCCCCAGTACTTC
>-|TRBJ2-7|-|TRBV6-2/TRBV6-3
CASSYDGRGSVPSYEQYF
TGTGCCAGCAGTTACGACGGTAGGGGGTCCGTACCTTCCTACGAGCAGTACTTC
>-|TRBJ2-5|few|TRBV2
CASSESRETQYF
TGTGCCAGCAGTGAGTCTAGAGAGACCCAGTACTTC
>-|TRBJ2-3|-|TRBV7-2
CASSLPTITGGTDTQYF
TGTGCCAGCAGCTTACCTACCATTACGGGGGGCACAGATACGCAGTATTTT
>-|TRBJ2-7|-|TRBV5-4
CASSLDSLTYEQYF
TGTGCCAGCAGCTTGGATTCATTGACCTACGAGCAGTACTTC
>-|TRBJ2-3|-|TRBV12-2
CASRLVGMGGPDTQYF
TGTGCAAGTCGCTTAGTCGGAATGGGAGGGCCAGATACGCAGTATTTT
>TRBD2|TRBJ2-3|few|TRBV7-2
CASSLDASGGSTDTQYF
TGTGCCAGCAGCCTAGACGCTAGCGGGGGGAGCACAGATACGCAGTATTTT
>-|TRBJ2-5|many|TRBV4-3
CASSLSGAGVQETQYF
TGCGCCAGCAGCCTCTCGGGGGCGGGAGTACAAGAGACCCAGTACTTC
>-|TRBJ2-1|-|TRBV20-1
CSAPDHNEQFF
TGCAGTGCACCGGACCACAATGAGCAGTTCTTC
>-|TRBJ2-7|-|TRBV20-1
CGARDPAAASGDEQYF
TGCGGTGCTAGAGATCCGGCGGCGGCTTCTGGCGACGAGCAGTACTTC
>TRBD2|TRBJ2-1|-|TRBV20-1
CSTKPRSLAEPYNKQFF
TGCAGTACTAAACCCAGATCCCTAGCGGAGCCCTACAATAAGCAGTTCTTC
>-|TRBJ1-1|many|TRBV7-2
CASSLVHEGYGEAFF
TGTGCCAGCAGCTTGGTCCACGAAGGGTACGGTGAAGCTTTCTTT
>TRBD2|TRBJ2-3|-|TRBV24-1
CATSTSGSTDTQYF
TGTGCCACCAGCACTAGCGGGAGCACAGATACGCAGTATTTT
>-|TRBJ1-2|-|TRBV20-1
CSARESRGRGYGYTF
TGCAGTGCTAGGGAGAGTAGGGGACGCGGATATGGCTACACCTTC
>TRBD2|TRBJ2-1|-|TRBV20-1
CSARATHRGTSGRGQFF
TGCAGTGCTAGAGCAACCCACAGGGGGACTAGCGGGAGGGGGCAGTTCTTC
>-|TRBJ1-1|few|TRBV2
CASSGIREGRAFF
TGTGCCAGCAGTGGAATCAGGGAGGGTAGAGCTTTCTTT